The clone carrying this T cell receptor (beta chain) was counted ten times or more. The target antigen is unknown. This sample is part of a study of T cells after yellow fever vaccination. Study-wide results and caveats: One caveat is that FACS-sorted repertoires could contain abundant clonotypes contaminating from the bulk population.

TCRdb ran MiXCR on the 5' RACE reads and lists one entry per CDR3 protein. The sample shows about 50,000 distinct CDR3 sequences, approximately 7.7% of them seen only once. This sequence originates from a man aged 18 to 35 who received the YFV17D yellow fever vaccine. The sequencing here drew on CD8+ T cells sorted from PBMCs, taken on the day of the first yellow fever vaccination.

This CDR3 is CASSQDLGSPAQNIQYF. The CDR3 DNA follows: TGCGCCAGCAGCCAAGATTTGGGTTCGCCTGCGCAAAACATTCAGTACTTC. The chain has TRBV4-3 and TRBJ2-4; D uncertain. Germline CDR1 and CDR2: LGHNA and YSLEER. V lost 0 bases, J lost 5 bases, and 17 bases lay in between. The CDR3 runs to 17 residues.